The clone carrying this T cell receptor (beta chain) was counted a few times. The data are from a study of T cells in Graves' hyperthyroidism and ophthalmopathy. Template material for amplifying TCR beta CDR3 regions consisted of RNA transcripts. TCR CDR3 underwent first-round RT-PCR with the HTBI primer set. MiXCR, applied by TCRdb to the multiplex PCR reads, yields one record per CDR3 protein. The sample includes over 650,000 distinct CDR3 sequences, less than 45% of them seen just once. The germline gives CDR1 DFQATT, CDR2 SNEGSKA (reference sequence). With 0 bases clipped from V and 1 base from J, the junction kept 12 bases outside the gene matches. This CDR3 region has 18 residues.

Specimen: peripheral blood or thyroid tissue (not recorded which). The clonotype was recovered from an adult man with Graves' disease, either hyperthyroidism or ophthalmopathy (not recorded which). The chain combines TRBV20-1 with TRBJ1-5; TRBD1 agrees at 7 bases. This CDR3 is CSARDNRFKDRSNQPQHF. The CDR3 DNA follows: TGCAGTGCTAGAGATAATAGATTTAAGGACAGGAGCAATCAGCCCCAGCATTTT.